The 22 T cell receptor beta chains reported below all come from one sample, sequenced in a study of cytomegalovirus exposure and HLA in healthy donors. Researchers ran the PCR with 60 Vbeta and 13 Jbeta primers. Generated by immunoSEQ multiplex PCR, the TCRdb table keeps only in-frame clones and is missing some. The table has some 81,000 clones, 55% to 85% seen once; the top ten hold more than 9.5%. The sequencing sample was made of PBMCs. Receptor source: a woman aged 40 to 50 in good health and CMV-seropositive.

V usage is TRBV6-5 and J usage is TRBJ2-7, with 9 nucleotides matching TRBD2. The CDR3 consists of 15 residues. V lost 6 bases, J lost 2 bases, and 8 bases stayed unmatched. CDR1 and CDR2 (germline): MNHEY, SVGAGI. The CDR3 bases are TGTGCCAGCAGACACCTTAGCGGGAGAGCCTACGAGCAGTACTTC. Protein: CASRHLSGRAYEQYF.

CDR3 sequence reads: CASSLVSSGRPPYNEQFF. CDR3 nucleotide sequence: TGCGCCAGCAGCTTAGTCTCTAGCGGGAGGCCCCCCTACAATGAGCAGTTCTTC. The chain employs TRBV5-1 and TRBJ2-1, with 11 bases matching TRBD2. Germline V gene data show CDR1 as SGHRS and CDR2 as YFSETQ. The V and J ends lost 2 bases and 2 bases, in that order; junction bases with no gene match: 9. This CDR3 region has 18 residues.

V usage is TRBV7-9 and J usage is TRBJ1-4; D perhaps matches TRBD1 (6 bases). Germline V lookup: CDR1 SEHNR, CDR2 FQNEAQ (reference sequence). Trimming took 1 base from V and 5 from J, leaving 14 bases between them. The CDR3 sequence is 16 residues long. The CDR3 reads CASSLVGRGKNEKLFF. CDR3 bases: TGTGCCAGCAGCTTAGTTGGCAGGGGCAAGAATGAAAAACTGTTTTTT.

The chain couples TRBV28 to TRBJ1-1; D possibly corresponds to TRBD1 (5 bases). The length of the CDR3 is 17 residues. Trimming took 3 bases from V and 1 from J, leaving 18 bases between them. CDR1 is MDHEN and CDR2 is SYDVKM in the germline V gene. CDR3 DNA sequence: TGTGCCAGCAGTTTCCGGGGGGTCGGGAGGGCGAACACTGAAGCTTTCTTT. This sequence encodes CASSFRGVGRANTEAFF.

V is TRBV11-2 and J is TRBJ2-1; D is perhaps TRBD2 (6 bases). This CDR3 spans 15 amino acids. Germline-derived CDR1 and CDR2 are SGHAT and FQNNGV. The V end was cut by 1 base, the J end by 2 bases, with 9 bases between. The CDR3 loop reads CASSLVAGPYNEQFF. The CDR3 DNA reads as TGTGCCAGCAGCTTAGTGGCGGGACCCTACAATGAGCAGTTCTTC.

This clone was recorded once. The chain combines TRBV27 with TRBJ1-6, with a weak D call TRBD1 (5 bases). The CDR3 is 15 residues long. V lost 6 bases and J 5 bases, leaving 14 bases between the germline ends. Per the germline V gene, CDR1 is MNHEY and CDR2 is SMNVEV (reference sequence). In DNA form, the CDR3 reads TGTGCCAGCAGGCCCCTAGACAGAAATAATTCACCCCTCCACTTT. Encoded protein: CASRPLDRNNSPLHF.

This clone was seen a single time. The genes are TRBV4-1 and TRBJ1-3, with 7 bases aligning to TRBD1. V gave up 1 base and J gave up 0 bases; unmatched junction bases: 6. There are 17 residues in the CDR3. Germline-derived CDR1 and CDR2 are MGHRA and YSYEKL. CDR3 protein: CASSQGGQPRSGNTIYF. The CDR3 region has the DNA TGCGCCAGCAGCCAAGGGGGACAGCCGCGCTCTGGAAACACCATATATTTT.

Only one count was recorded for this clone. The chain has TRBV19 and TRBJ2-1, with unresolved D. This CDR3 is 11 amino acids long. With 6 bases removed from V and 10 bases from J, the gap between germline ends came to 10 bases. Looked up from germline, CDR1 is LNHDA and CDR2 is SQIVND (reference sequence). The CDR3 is CASSDFFEQFF. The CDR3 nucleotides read TGTGCCAGTAGCGACTTCTTCGAGCAGTTCTTC.

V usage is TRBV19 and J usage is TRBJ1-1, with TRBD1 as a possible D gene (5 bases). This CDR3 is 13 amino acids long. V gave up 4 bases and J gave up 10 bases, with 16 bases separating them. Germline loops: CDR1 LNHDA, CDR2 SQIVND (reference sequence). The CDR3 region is CASSTPRQRGAFF. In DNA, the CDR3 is TGTGCCAGTAGTACCCCACGACAGCGGGGAGCTTTCTTT.

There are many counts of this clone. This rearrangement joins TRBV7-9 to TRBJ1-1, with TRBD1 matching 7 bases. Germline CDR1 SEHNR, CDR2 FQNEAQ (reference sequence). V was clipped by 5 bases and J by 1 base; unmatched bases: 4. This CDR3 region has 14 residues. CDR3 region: CASSQRQGNTEAFF. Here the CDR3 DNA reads TGTGCCAGCAGCCAACGACAGGGGAACACTGAAGCTTTCTTT. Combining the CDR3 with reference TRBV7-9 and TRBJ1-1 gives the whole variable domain DTGVSQNPRHKITKRGQNVTFRCDPISEHNRLYWYRQTLGQGPEFLTYFQNEAQLEKSRLLSDRFSAERPKGSFSTLEIQRTEQGDSAMYLCASSQRQGNTEAFFGQGTRLTVV.

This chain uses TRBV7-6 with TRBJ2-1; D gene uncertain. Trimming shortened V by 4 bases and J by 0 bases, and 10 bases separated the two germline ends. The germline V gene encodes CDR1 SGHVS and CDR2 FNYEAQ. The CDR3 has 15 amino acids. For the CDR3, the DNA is TGTGCCAGCAGCTCCGGATGGAGCTCCTACAATGAGCAGTTCTTC. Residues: CASSSGWSSYNEQFF.

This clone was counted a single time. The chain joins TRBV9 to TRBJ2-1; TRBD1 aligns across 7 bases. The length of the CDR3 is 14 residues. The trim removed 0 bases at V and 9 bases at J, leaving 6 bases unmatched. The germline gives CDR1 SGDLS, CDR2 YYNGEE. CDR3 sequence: CASSVAYRGGEQFF. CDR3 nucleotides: TGTGCCAGCAGCGTAGCTTACAGGGGTGGTGAGCAGTTCTTC.

CDR3: CASSARTSGRAPYNEQFF. CDR3 nucleotide sequence: TGTGCCAGTAGTGCCCGGACTAGCGGGAGGGCCCCCTACAATGAGCAGTTCTTC. The chain carries TRBV19 and TRBJ2-1, with 15 bases lining up with TRBD2. Germline V gene data show CDR1 as LNHDA and CDR2 as SQIVND (reference sequence). V was clipped by 5 bases and J by 2 bases; unmatched bases: 7. There are 18 residues in the CDR3.

The CDR3 here is CASSHRQGPNEKLFF. As DNA, the CDR3 is TGTGCCAGCAGCCATAGACAGGGCCCTAATGAAAAACTGTTTTTT. The genes are TRBV5-6 and TRBJ1-4, with 7 bases matching TRBD1. Germline trimming cut 4 bases from V and 3 bases from J; bases unmatched to any gene: 6. CDR1 is SGHDT, CDR2 YYEEEE, per germline. This CDR3 is built from 15 residues.

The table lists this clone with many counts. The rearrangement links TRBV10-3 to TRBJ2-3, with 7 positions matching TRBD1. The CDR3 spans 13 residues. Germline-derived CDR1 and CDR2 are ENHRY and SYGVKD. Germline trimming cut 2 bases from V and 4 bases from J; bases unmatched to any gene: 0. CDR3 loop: CAISERGPDTQYF. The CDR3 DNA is TGTGCCATCAGTGAGAGGGGGCCAGATACGCAGTATTTT.

CDR3 region: CASSPRSAEQFF. The CDR3 bases are TGTGCCAGTAGTCCTCGGAGCGCAGAGCAGTTCTTC. This sequence joins TRBV19 and TRBJ2-1, with D unclear. V dropped 5 bases and J dropped 10 bases, with 12 bases sitting between them. The CDR3 extends over 12 amino acids. Germline CDR1 and CDR2: LNHDA and SQIVND (reference sequence).

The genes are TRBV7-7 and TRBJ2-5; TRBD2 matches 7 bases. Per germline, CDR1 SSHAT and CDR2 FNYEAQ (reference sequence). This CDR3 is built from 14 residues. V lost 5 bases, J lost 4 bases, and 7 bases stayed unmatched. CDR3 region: CASSPGLLPETQYF. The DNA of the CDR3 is TGTGCCAGCAGCCCGGGACTACTGCCAGAGACCCAGTACTTC.

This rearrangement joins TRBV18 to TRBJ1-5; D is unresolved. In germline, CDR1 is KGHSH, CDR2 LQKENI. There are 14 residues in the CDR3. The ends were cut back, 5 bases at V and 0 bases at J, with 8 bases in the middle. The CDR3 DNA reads TGTGCCAGCTCAGACCAGGATAGCAATCAGCCCCAGCATTTT. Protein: CASSDQDSNQPQHF.

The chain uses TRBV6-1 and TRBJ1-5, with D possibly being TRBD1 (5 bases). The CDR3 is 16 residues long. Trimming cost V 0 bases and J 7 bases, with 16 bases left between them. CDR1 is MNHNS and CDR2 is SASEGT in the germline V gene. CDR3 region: CASSEALEGAGQPQHF. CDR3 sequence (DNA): TGTGCCAGCAGTGAAGCGCTGGAAGGGGCAGGGCAGCCCCAGCATTTT.

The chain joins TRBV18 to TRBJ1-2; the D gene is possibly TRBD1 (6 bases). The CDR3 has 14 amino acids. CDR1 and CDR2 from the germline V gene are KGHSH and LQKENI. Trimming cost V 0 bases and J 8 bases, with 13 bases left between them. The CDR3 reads CASSPPGGALGYTF. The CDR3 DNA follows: TGTGCCAGCTCACCACCTGGGGGGGCGCTGGGCTACACCTTC.

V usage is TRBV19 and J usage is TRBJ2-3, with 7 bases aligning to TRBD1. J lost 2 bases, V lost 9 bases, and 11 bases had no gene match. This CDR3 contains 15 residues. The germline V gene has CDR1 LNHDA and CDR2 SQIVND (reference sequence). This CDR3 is CASGSPGQHTDTQYF. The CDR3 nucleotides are TGTGCCAGCGGATCTCCGGGACAGCACACAGATACGCAGTATTTT.

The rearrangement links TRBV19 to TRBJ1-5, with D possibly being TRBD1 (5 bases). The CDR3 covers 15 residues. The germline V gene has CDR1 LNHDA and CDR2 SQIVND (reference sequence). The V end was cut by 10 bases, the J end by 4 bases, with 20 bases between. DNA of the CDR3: TGTGCCACCACCCCCCCTACAGGTGGTAATCAGCCCCAGCATTTT. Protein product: CATTPPTGGNQPQHF.